This entry features one T cell receptor beta chain sequence. These data come from a study of CD8 T cells in Susac syndrome. cDNA came from about 0.5 to 1 ug RNA primed by random hexamers. immunoSEQ multiplex PCR amplified TCR beta CDR3 across 54 Vbeta, 13 Jbeta. Using its own MiXCR run on the immunoSEQ multiplex PCR reads, TCRdb lists one record per CDR3 protein. Of 95,000 to 150,000 distinct CDR3 sequences listed, around 94% are singletons. The V end lost 0 bases, the J end lost 0 bases, and 10 bases lay between the germline ends. This CDR3 is 15 amino acids long. CDR1 SGHRS and CDR2 YFSETQ come from the germline V gene.

The receptor's source is a human donor in good health. V usage is TRBV5-1 and J usage is TRBJ2-7, with D unresolved. What was sequenced was CD4+ T cells from PBMCs. The CDR3 DNA sequence: TGCGCCAGCAGCTTGGGCCCCATTAGCTCCTACGAGCAGTACTTC. Its protein product is CASSLGPISSYEQYF.